The subject of this entry is one T cell receptor (beta chain). Its matching antigen is unknown. Per germline, CDR1 LGHNA and CDR2 YNFKEQ. The CDR3 length is 16 residues. This sample is part of a study of CXCR3-negative and CXCR3-positive naive CD8 T cells. Overall study findings and caveats: Comparison of naive CXCR3-negative and CXCR3-positive cells revealed similar TRBV-TRBJ usage, while memory cells differed. Memory CD8+ T cell repertoires were far less diverse than both naive subsets.

5' RACE with UMI labels generated the TRB cDNA libraries. TCRdb re-called the 5' RACE reads; one entry per CDR3 protein, DNA not given. This repertoire includes 40,000 to 50,000 distinct CDR3 sequences. The chain employs TRBV4-2 and TRBJ2-1; the TCRdb call, TRBD2, lacks DNA for checking. The receptor's source is a human donor in good health. Some clones in this sample may be carry-over from other donors' samples. Sequencing was performed on naive CXCR3- CD8+ T cells from blood. Indicated subset: CD45RO-CCR7+CD27+CD95- naive CD8+ T cells lacking CXCR3 (TNR3-). CDR3 residues: CASSQVVAGVYNEQFF.